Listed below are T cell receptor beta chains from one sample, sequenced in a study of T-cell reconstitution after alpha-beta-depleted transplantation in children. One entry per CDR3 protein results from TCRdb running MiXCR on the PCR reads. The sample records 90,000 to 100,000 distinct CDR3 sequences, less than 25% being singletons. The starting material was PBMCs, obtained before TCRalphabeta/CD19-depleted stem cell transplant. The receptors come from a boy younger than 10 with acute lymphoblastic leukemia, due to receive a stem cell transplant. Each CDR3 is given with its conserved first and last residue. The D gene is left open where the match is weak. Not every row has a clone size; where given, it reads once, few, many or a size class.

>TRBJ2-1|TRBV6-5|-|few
CASSYGGSHNEQFF
TGTGCCAGCAGTTACGGTGGCAGTCACAATGAGCAGTTCTTC
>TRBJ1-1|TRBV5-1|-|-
CASIGETEAFF
TGCGCCAGCATAGGTGAAACTGAAGCTTTCTTT
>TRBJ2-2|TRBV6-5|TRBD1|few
CASSYASGTANTGELFF
TGTGCCAGCAGTTACGCATCCGGGACAGCGAACACCGGGGAGCTGTTTTTT
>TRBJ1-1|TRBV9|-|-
CAGGTEAFF
TGTGCCGGGGGCACTGAAGCTTTCTTT
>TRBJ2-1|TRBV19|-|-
CASSIRRGRNNEQFF
TGTGCCAGTAGTATTCGGCGGGGAAGGAACAATGAGCAGTTCTTC
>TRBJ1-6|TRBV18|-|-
CASSPGGYNSPLHF
TGTGCCAGCTCACCAGGGGGGTATAATTCACCCCTCCACTTT
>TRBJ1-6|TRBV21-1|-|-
CASSKSGGKRNSPLHF
TGTGCCAGCAGCAAAAGTGGAGGGAAAAGGAATTCACCCCTCCACTTT
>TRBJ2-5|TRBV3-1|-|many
CASSQVLTQETQYF
TGTGCCAGCAGCCAAGTACTAACACAAGAGACCCAGTACTTC
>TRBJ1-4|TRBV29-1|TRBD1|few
CSVRTGYESVEKLFF
TGCAGCGTACGGACAGGGTATGAGTCTGTGGAAAAACTGTTTTTT
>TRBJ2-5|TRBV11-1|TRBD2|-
CASSLGLAGVPGQETQYF
TGTGCCAGCAGCTTAGGACTAGCGGGAGTTCCCGGCCAAGAGACCCAGTACTTC
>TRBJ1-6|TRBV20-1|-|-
CSARDGRERSYNSPLHF
TGCAGTGCTAGAGATGGGAGGGAAAGGTCCTATAATTCACCCCTCCACTTT
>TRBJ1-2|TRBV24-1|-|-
CATSDLSSGKDGYTF
TGTGCCACCAGTGATCTCTCCTCAGGGAAGGATGGCTACACCTTC
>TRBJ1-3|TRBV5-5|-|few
CASSPDPGLSGNTIYF
TGTGCCAGCAGCCCGGATCCGGGTCTCTCTGGAAACACCATATATTTT
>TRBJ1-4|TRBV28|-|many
CASSPIAAANEKLFF
TGTGCCAGCAGTCCCATCGCGGCTGCTAATGAAAAACTGTTTTTT
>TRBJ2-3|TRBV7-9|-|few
CASSSLTKTDTQYF
TGTGCCAGCAGCTCCCTGACTAAAACAGATACGCAGTATTTT
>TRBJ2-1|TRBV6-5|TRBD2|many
CASSSNLAGGYNEQFF
TGTGCCAGCAGTTCTAATTTAGCGGGAGGGTACAATGAGCAGTTCTTC
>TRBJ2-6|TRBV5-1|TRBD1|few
CASTLTGVAGANVLTF
TGCGCCAGCACTTTGACAGGGGTCGCTGGGGCCAACGTCCTGACTTTC
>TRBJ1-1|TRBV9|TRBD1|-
CASSPTSHRGTTNTEAFF
TGTGCCAGCAGCCCCACATCACACAGGGGGACAACGAACACTGAAGCTTTCTTT
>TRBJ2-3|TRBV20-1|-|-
CSARPDAPPTDTQYF
TGCAGTGCCCGTCCCGACGCCCCCCCCACAGATACGCAGTATTTT
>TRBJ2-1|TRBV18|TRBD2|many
CASSRDYYNEQFF
TGTGCCAGCTCCCGGGACTACTACAATGAGCAGTTCTTC
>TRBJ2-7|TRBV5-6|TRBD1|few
CASRGTGGSGGAPEQYF
TGTGCCAGCAGGGGGACAGGGGGCAGCGGAGGGGCCCCCGAGCAGTACTTC
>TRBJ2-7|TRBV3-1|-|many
CASSQEDGGLPYEQYF
TGTGCCAGCAGCCAAGAAGACGGGGGCCTTCCCTACGAGCAGTACTTC
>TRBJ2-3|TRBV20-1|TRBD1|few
CSASRVTGGTKYTQYF
TGCAGTGCTAGCCGAGTGACAGGGGGGACCAAATATACGCAGTATTTT
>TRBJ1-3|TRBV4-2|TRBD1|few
CASSQRDRGTASGNTIYF
TGTGCCAGCAGCCAAAGGGACAGGGGAACGGCCTCTGGAAACACCATATATTTT
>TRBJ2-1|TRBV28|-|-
CASSQPSMPGPPDYNEQFF
TGTGCCAGCAGTCAACCATCCATGCCCGGGCCCCCGGATTACAATGAGCAGTTCTTC
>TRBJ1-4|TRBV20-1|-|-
CSAREGGGSEKLFF
TGCAGTGCTAGAGAGGGGGGTGGTAGTGAAAAACTGTTTTTT
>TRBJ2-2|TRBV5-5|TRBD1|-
CASSLEGQGSGELFF
TGTGCCAGCAGCTTGGAGGGACAGGGTTCTGGGGAGCTGTTTTTT
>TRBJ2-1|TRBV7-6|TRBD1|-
CASSLGTGGGYNEQFF
TGTGCCAGCAGCTTAGGCACAGGGGGCGGCTACAATGAGCAGTTCTTC
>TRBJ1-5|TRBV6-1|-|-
CASREGWSNQPQHF
TGTGCCAGCAGGGAAGGGTGGTCAAATCAGCCCCAGCATTTT
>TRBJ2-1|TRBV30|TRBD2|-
CAWSVTSGRWNEQFF
TGTGCCTGGAGTGTGACTAGCGGGAGATGGAATGAGCAGTTCTTC